The TCR beta chain under discussion was sequenced for a study of T cell repertoires in cytomegalovirus infection. The CDR3 consists of 14 residues. The germline CDR1 and CDR2 sequences are SGHKS and YYEKEE (reference sequence). Trimming cost V 0 bases and J 3 bases, with 7 bases left between them. This clonotype was found a few times. Its matching antigen is unknown. MiXCR, run by TCRdb on the reads, gives a single entry per CDR3 protein. The profile shows hundreds of thousands of distinct CDR3 sequences, around 35% of them singletons. This clonotype originated in a human donor in good health (CMV status not recorded). Some clones in this sample may be carry-over from other donors' samples. The genes are TRBV5-5 and TRBJ1-5; D gene unclear. Material: cultured PBMCs, obtained from culture after CMV antigen stimulation. The CDR3 DNA sequence: TGTGCCAGCAGCTTGGTTCCAAACAATCAGCCCCAGCATTTT. Its translation is CASSLVPNNQPQHF.